A selection of T cell receptor beta chains follows, all from one sample in a study of T cell responses to AZD1222 COVID-19 vaccine. This table comes from immunoSEQ multiplex PCR, and its TCRdb copy is limited to in-frame clones, with some not included. The sample lists over 100,000 clones, under 95% occurring once. Sequences were derived from peripheral blood, sampled 28 days after the second AZD1222 dose. The receptors were sampled from an adult who received the AZD1222 COVID-19 vaccine. The CDR3 runs from the conserved cysteine through the conserved F or W. D genes are given only for firm matches. Clone size, where shown, is once, few, many, or a class for clones that have expanded.

j_gene: TRBJ1-4
abundance: .
len: 13
v_gene: TRBV18
d_gene: .
CDR3nt: TGTGCCAGCTCACCGAATTCGTCGCAAAGACTGTTTTTT
CDR3aa: CASSPNSSQRLFF

j_gene: TRBJ1-3
abundance: .
len: 13
v_gene: TRBV28
d_gene: .
CDR3nt: TGTGCCAGCAGTTTCTCCGAGAGACCCGCCATATATTTT
CDR3aa: CASSFSERPAIYF

j_gene: TRBJ1-1
abundance: .
len: 13
v_gene: TRBV25-1
d_gene: .
CDR3nt: TGTGCCAGCAGTAACACCATGAACACTGAAGCTTTCTTT
CDR3aa: CASSNTMNTEAFF

j_gene: TRBJ1-2
abundance: .
len: 12
v_gene: TRBV2
d_gene: .
CDR3nt: TGTGCCAGCAGTGGTGCGGGGACTGGTTACACCTTC
CDR3aa: CASSGAGTGYTF

j_gene: TRBJ1-5
abundance: few
len: 15
v_gene: TRBV24-1
d_gene: .
CDR3nt: TGTGCCACCAGTGATTCAACACACGGCAATCAGCCCCAGCATTTT
CDR3aa: CATSDSTHGNQPQHF

j_gene: TRBJ1-2
abundance: .
len: 16
v_gene: TRBV19
d_gene: .
CDR3nt: TGTGCCAGTAGTGCCCCGGGCAGTGGTCGTCGGTATGGCTACACCTTC
CDR3aa: CASSAPGSGRRYGYTF

j_gene: TRBJ2-2
abundance: .
len: 15
v_gene: TRBV5-1
d_gene: .
CDR3nt: TGCGCCAGCAGCTTGGGCGTCCCAAGAACCGGGGAGCTGTTTTTT
CDR3aa: CASSLGVPRTGELFF

j_gene: TRBJ2-1
abundance: .
len: 15
v_gene: TRBV4-1
d_gene: TRBD2
CDR3nt: TGCGCCAGCAGCCAGATACTAGCGGGAGGGCCCGGGCAGTTCTTC
CDR3aa: CASSQILAGGPGQFF

j_gene: TRBJ1-2
abundance: .
len: 12
v_gene: TRBV12-3/TRBV12-4
d_gene: .
CDR3nt: .
CDR3aa: CASTFGQGGYTF

j_gene: TRBJ2-3
abundance: .
len: 14
v_gene: TRBV27
d_gene: .
CDR3nt: TGTGCCAGCAGTTTAGAACCTCATACAGATACGCAGTATTTT
CDR3aa: CASSLEPHTDTQYF

j_gene: TRBJ1-1
abundance: once
len: 16
v_gene: TRBV18
d_gene: .
CDR3nt: TGTGCCAGCTCACCAAATTCCGGGACGGTGAACACTGAAGCTTTCTTT
CDR3aa: CASSPNSGTVNTEAFF

j_gene: TRBJ1-2
abundance: .
len: 15
v_gene: TRBV28
d_gene: TRBD1
CDR3nt: TGTGCCAGCAGTTATGACAGGGGAAGGGTCAGAGGCTACACCTTC
CDR3aa: CASSYDRGRVRGYTF

j_gene: TRBJ2-7
abundance: .
len: 14
v_gene: TRBV7-9
d_gene: TRBD2
CDR3nt: TGTGCCAGCAGCCTCGCAGCGGGAGCTTACGAGCAGTACTTC
CDR3aa: CASSLAAGAYEQYF

j_gene: TRBJ1-3
abundance: .
len: 14
v_gene: TRBV30
d_gene: .
CDR3nt: TGTGCCTGGAGTGGAAAGGGATCTGGAAACACCATATATTTT
CDR3aa: CAWSGKGSGNTIYF

j_gene: TRBJ2-2
abundance: .
len: 14
v_gene: TRBV27
d_gene: TRBD2
CDR3nt: TGTGCCAGCTCACCAAGGACTAGAACCGGGGAGCTGTTTTTT
CDR3aa: CASSPRTRTGELFF

j_gene: TRBJ1-1
abundance: .
len: 13
v_gene: TRBV6-5
d_gene: .
CDR3nt: TGTGCCAGTGAGGGACAACTGAACACTGAAGCTTTCTTT
CDR3aa: CASEGQLNTEAFF

j_gene: TRBJ2-1
abundance: .
len: 12
v_gene: TRBV23-1
d_gene: .
CDR3nt: TGCGCCAGCGGCCGACAGGACAATGAGCAGTTCTTC
CDR3aa: CASGRQDNEQFF

j_gene: TRBJ2-1
abundance: .
len: 15
v_gene: TRBV21-1
d_gene: .
CDR3nt: TGTGCCAGCAGCGCGCCTACCGGGACCCAAAATGAGCAGTTCTTC
CDR3aa: CASSAPTGTQNEQFF

j_gene: TRBJ2-6
abundance: .
len: 15
v_gene: TRBV5-4
d_gene: .
CDR3nt: TGTGCCAGCAGCCCCCCGGGGTCTGGGGCCAACGTCCTGACTTTC
CDR3aa: CASSPPGSGANVLTF

j_gene: TRBJ2-2
abundance: .
len: 12
v_gene: TRBV28
d_gene: .
CDR3nt: TGTGCCAGCGGCTTTGGGGGCGGGGAGCTGTTTTTT
CDR3aa: CASGFGGGELFF

j_gene: TRBJ2-3
abundance: once
len: 15
v_gene: TRBV2
d_gene: TRBD1
CDR3nt: TGTGCCAGCAGTTGGAACAGGGGTGGCACAGATACGCAGTATTTT
CDR3aa: CASSWNRGGTDTQYF

j_gene: TRBJ2-7
abundance: .
len: 14
v_gene: TRBV7-3
d_gene: TRBD1
CDR3nt: TGTGCCAGCAGCCTTGGGCCAGGGGGCTACGAGCAGTACTTC
CDR3aa: CASSLGPGGYEQYF

j_gene: TRBJ2-7
abundance: .
len: 14
v_gene: TRBV11-3
d_gene: .
CDR3nt: TGTGCCAGCAGCTTCACGACTAGCTCCTACGAGCAGTACTTC
CDR3aa: CASSFTTSSYEQYF

j_gene: TRBJ2-3
abundance: .
len: 20
v_gene: TRBV7-6
d_gene: TRBD2
CDR3nt: TGTGCCAGCAGCATACACAAGGCCGGGACTAGCGGGAGGGCCGCAGATACGCAGTATTTT
CDR3aa: CASSIHKAGTSGRAADTQYF

j_gene: TRBJ1-6
abundance: .
len: 16
v_gene: TRBV9
d_gene: .
CDR3nt: TGTGCCAGCAGCGTAGGAGGAACAGGGAGAAATTCACCCCTCCACTTT
CDR3aa: CASSVGGTGRNSPLHF

j_gene: TRBJ1-3
abundance: .
len: 18
v_gene: TRBV2
d_gene: .
CDR3nt: TGTGCCAGCAGTGAAGCGCCTGGACTTATCAATCCTGGAAACACCATATATTTT
CDR3aa: CASSEAPGLINPGNTIYF

j_gene: TRBJ2-7
abundance: .
len: 15
v_gene: TRBV6-5
d_gene: TRBD1
CDR3nt: TGTGCCAGCAGGGGCGAGGGGGCGGGTAACTACGAGCAGTACTTC
CDR3aa: CASRGEGAGNYEQYF

j_gene: TRBJ2-3
abundance: .
len: 17
v_gene: TRBV30
d_gene: TRBD2
CDR3nt: TGTGCCTGGAGTGTACTTAGGACTAGCGGGAGCACAGATACGCAGTATTTT
CDR3aa: CAWSVLRTSGSTDTQYF

j_gene: TRBJ2-3
abundance: .
len: 14
v_gene: TRBV29-1
d_gene: .
CDR3nt: TGCAGCGTTGAAAAGAGATTGGCAACAGATACGCAGTATTTT
CDR3aa: CSVEKRLATDTQYF

j_gene: TRBJ2-1
abundance: .
len: 12
v_gene: TRBV21-1
d_gene: .
CDR3nt: TGTGCCAGCGGCCTCCACTGGGGACGGCAGTTCTTC
CDR3aa: CASGLHWGRQFF

j_gene: TRBJ1-4
abundance: .
len: 13
v_gene: TRBV29-1
d_gene: .
CDR3nt: TGCAGCGCTGGGGCCCAGGTTAATGAAAAACTGTTTTTT
CDR3aa: CSAGAQVNEKLFF

j_gene: TRBJ2-1
abundance: .
len: 14
v_gene: TRBV5-1
d_gene: .
CDR3nt: TGCGCCAGCAGCAGGGGGATTCTAGCGTCTGAGCAGTTCTTC
CDR3aa: CASSRGILASEQFF

j_gene: TRBJ1-3
abundance: .
len: 16
v_gene: TRBV7-9
d_gene: TRBD1
CDR3nt: TGTGCCAGCAGCGGGAACAGGGGTAACTCTGGAAACACCATATATTTT
CDR3aa: CASSGNRGNSGNTIYF

j_gene: TRBJ1-6
abundance: .
len: 17
v_gene: TRBV5-4
d_gene: .
CDR3nt: TGTGCCAGCAGCTTGGAACCAGACCAACCGGGAAATTCACCCCTCCACTTT
CDR3aa: CASSLEPDQPGNSPLHF

j_gene: TRBJ1-2
abundance: once
len: 15
v_gene: TRBV19
d_gene: TRBD1
CDR3nt: TGTGCCAGTAGTGGAGGGACAGCTAGATCCTATGGCTACACCTTC
CDR3aa: CASSGGTARSYGYTF

j_gene: TRBJ2-7
abundance: .
len: 15
v_gene: TRBV10-3
d_gene: .
CDR3nt: TGTGCCACCTGTCCGGGGGATGACCCGTCCTACGAGCAGTACTTC
CDR3aa: CATCPGDDPSYEQYF

j_gene: TRBJ2-1
abundance: .
len: 17
v_gene: TRBV3-1/TRBV3-2
d_gene: TRBD2
CDR3nt: TGTGCCAGCAGCCAAGAGGGGGCGCTAGCGGGCTACAATGAGCAGTTCTTC
CDR3aa: CASSQEGALAGYNEQFF

j_gene: TRBJ2-2
abundance: .
len: 14
v_gene: TRBV6-4
d_gene: .
CDR3nt: TGTGCCAGCAGTGACTCGCCCAACACCGGGGAGCTGTTTTTT
CDR3aa: CASSDSPNTGELFF

j_gene: TRBJ1-4
abundance: .
len: 13
v_gene: TRBV5-5
d_gene: .
CDR3nt: TGTGCCAGCAGCTTCTCGGCTGGGGAAAAACTGTTTTTT
CDR3aa: CASSFSAGEKLFF

j_gene: TRBJ2-3
abundance: .
len: 13
v_gene: TRBV19
d_gene: .
CDR3nt: TGTGCCAGCACCGACAGAACACTTGATACGCAGTATTTT
CDR3aa: CASTDRTLDTQYF

j_gene: TRBJ2-2
abundance: once
len: 15
v_gene: TRBV5-4
d_gene: TRBD2
CDR3nt: TGTGCCAGCACCAGGACTAGCGGATACACCGGGGAGCTGTTTTTT
CDR3aa: CASTRTSGYTGELFF

j_gene: TRBJ1-1
abundance: .
len: 18
v_gene: TRBV23-1
d_gene: TRBD1
CDR3nt: TGCGCCAGCAGTCATTGCTGGGACAGGCTCCTAGTAGACGCTGAAGCTTTCTTT
CDR3aa: CASSHCWDRLLVDAEAFF

j_gene: TRBJ1-5
abundance: .
len: 16
v_gene: TRBV7-6
d_gene: TRBD1
CDR3nt: TGTGCCAGGCCCAAAGACAGGGATAATAGCAATCAGCCCCAGCATTTT
CDR3aa: CARPKDRDNSNQPQHF

j_gene: TRBJ2-1
abundance: .
len: 15
v_gene: TRBV7-8
d_gene: TRBD2
CDR3nt: TGTGCCAGCAGTGCTGAGGGGACTAGTAGAAATGAGCAGTTCTTC
CDR3aa: CASSAEGTSRNEQFF

j_gene: TRBJ2-7
abundance: once
len: 14
v_gene: TRBV19
d_gene: .
CDR3nt: TGTGCCAGTAGTATAGGAGTCAGCTATGACGAGCAGTACTTC
CDR3aa: CASSIGVSYDEQYF

j_gene: TRBJ2-7
abundance: .
len: 12
v_gene: TRBV20-1
d_gene: .
CDR3nt: TGCAGTGCTAGTGAGAATACCTACGAGCAGTACTTC
CDR3aa: CSASENTYEQYF

j_gene: TRBJ1-1
abundance: .
len: 14
v_gene: TRBV11-3
d_gene: .
CDR3nt: TGTGCCAGCAGCTTAAACCGGGACAACACTGAAGCTTTCTTT
CDR3aa: CASSLNRDNTEAFF

j_gene: TRBJ2-1
abundance: .
len: 17
v_gene: TRBV5-1
d_gene: TRBD2
CDR3nt: TGCGCCAGCAGCTTGGGCCGACTAGCGGGAGGGAGGAATGAGCAGTTCTTC
CDR3aa: CASSLGRLAGGRNEQFF

j_gene: TRBJ1-6
abundance: .
len: 14
v_gene: TRBV6-5
d_gene: TRBD1
CDR3nt: TGTGCCAGCAGGAGGGGACAGGATAATTCACCCCTCCACTTT
CDR3aa: CASRRGQDNSPLHF

j_gene: TRBJ1-2
abundance: .
len: 14
v_gene: TRBV2
d_gene: .
CDR3nt: TGTGCCAGCAGTGAAGCCGCGACAGGATATGGCTACACCTTC
CDR3aa: CASSEAATGYGYTF

j_gene: TRBJ1-6
abundance: .
len: 14
v_gene: TRBV19
d_gene: .
CDR3nt: TGTGCCAGTAATGGCCGAACTGGCTCTTCACCCCTCCACTTT
CDR3aa: CASNGRTGSSPLHF

j_gene: TRBJ2-1
abundance: .
len: 15
v_gene: TRBV5-1
d_gene: .
CDR3nt: TGCGCCAGCAGCTTGGGGCTAGCGCCCAACAATGAGCAGTTCTTC
CDR3aa: CASSLGLAPNNEQFF

j_gene: TRBJ1-2
abundance: .
len: 15
v_gene: TRBV9
d_gene: TRBD1
CDR3nt: TGTGCCAGCAGCGTATTGACAGGGGGCGACTATGGCTACACCTTC
CDR3aa: CASSVLTGGDYGYTF

j_gene: TRBJ1-2
abundance: .
len: 15
v_gene: TRBV9
d_gene: .
CDR3nt: TGTGCCAGCAGCCCCACCCACAGCCGGGCTTATGGCTACACCTTC
CDR3aa: CASSPTHSRAYGYTF

j_gene: TRBJ2-1
abundance: .
len: 13
v_gene: TRBV11-2
d_gene: .
CDR3nt: TGTGCCAGCAGCTTAGATCCGCTCCATGAGCAGTTCTTC
CDR3aa: CASSLDPLHEQFF